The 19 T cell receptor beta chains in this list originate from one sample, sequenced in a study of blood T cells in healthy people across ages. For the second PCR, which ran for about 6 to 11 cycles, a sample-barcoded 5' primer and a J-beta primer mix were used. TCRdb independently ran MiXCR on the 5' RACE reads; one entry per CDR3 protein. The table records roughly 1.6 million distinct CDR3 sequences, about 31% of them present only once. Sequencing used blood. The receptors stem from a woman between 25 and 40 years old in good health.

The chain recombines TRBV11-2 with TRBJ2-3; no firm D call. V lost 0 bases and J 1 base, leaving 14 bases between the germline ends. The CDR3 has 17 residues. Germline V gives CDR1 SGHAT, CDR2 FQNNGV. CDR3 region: CASSLDTAFMGTDTQYF. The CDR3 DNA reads TGTGCCAGCAGCTTAGATACGGCCTTTATGGGCACAGATACGCAGTATTTT.

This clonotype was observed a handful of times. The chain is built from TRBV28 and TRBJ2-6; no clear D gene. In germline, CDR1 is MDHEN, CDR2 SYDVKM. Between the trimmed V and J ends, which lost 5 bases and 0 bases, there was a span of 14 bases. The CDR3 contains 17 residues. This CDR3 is CASSPPDGISGANVLTF. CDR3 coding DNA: TGTGCCAGCAGTCCGCCTGACGGCATCTCTGGGGCCAACGTCCTGACTTTC.

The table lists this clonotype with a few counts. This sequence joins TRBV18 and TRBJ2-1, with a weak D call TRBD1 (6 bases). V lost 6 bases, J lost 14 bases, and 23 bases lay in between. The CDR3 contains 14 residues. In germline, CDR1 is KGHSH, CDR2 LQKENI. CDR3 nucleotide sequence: TGTGCCAGCTCTCCCACATACAACAGGGAGTTTGAGTTCTTC. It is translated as CASSPTYNREFEFF.

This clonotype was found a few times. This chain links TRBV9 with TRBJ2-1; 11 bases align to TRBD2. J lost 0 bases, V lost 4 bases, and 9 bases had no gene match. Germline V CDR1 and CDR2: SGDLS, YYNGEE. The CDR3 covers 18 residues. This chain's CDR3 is CASSNYLGLADSYNEQFF. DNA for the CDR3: TGTGCCAGCAGCAACTACCTGGGACTAGCGGACTCCTACAATGAGCAGTTCTTC.

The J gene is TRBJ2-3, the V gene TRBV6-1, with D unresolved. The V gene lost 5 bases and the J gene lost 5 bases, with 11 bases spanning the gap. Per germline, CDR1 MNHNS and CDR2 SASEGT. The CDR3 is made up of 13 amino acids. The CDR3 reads CASSPRRLDTQYF. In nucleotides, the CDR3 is TGTGCCAGCAGTCCGCGACGACTAGATACGCAGTATTTT.

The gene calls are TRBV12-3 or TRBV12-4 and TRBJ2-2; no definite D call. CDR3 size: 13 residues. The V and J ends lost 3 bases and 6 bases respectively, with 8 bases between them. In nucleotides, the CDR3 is TGTGCCAGCAGTTTCACATATTCCGGGGAGCTGTTTTTT. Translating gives CASSFTYSGELFF.

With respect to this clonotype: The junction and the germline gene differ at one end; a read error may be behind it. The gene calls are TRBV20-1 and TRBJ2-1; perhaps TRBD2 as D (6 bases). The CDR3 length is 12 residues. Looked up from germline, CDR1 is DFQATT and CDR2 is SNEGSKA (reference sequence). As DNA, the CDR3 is TGCAATGCTAGAGCTCGGGGGAGTGAGCAGTTCTTC. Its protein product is CNARARGSEQFF.

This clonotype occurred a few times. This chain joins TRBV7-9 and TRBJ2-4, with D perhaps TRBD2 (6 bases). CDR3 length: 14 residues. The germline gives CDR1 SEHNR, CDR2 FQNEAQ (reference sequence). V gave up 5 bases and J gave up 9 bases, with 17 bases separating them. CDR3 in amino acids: CASSPRGLGGIQYF. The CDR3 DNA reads TGTGCCAGCAGCCCACGTGGTCTGGGGGGCATTCAGTACTTC.

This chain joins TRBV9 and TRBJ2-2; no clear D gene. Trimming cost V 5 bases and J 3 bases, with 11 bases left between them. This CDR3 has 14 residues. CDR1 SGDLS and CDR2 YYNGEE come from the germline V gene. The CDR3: CASRKRADTGELFF. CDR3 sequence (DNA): TGTGCCAGCAGGAAACGGGCCGACACCGGGGAGCTGTTTTTT.

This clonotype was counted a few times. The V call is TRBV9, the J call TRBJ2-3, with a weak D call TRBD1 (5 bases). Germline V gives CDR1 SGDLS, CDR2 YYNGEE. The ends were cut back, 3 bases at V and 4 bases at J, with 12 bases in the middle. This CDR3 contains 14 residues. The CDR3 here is CASSAPLGPDTQYF. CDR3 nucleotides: TGTGCCAGCAGCGCCCCCTTGGGGCCAGATACGCAGTATTTT.

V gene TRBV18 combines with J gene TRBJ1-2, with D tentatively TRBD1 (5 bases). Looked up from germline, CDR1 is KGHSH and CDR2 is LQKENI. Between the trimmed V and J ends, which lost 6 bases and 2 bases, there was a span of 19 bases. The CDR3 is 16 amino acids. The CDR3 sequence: CASSPVIGQKNYGYTF. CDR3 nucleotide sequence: TGTGCCAGCTCGCCTGTGATTGGACAAAAAAACTATGGCTACACCTTC.

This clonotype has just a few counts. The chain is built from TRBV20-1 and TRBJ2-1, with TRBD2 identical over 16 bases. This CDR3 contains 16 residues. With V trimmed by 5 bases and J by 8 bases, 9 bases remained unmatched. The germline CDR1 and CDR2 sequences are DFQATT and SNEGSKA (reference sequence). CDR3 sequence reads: CSARGTSGRARDEQFF. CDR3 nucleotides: TGCAGTGCTCGAGGGACTAGCGGGAGGGCAAGAGATGAGCAGTTCTTC.

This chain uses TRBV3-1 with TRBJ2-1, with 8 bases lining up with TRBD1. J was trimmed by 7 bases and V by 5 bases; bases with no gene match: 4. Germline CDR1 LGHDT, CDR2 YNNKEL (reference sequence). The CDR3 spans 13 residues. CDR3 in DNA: TGTGCCAGCAGCACAGGGGGTAGAAATGAGCAGTTCTTC. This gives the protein CASSTGGRNEQFF.

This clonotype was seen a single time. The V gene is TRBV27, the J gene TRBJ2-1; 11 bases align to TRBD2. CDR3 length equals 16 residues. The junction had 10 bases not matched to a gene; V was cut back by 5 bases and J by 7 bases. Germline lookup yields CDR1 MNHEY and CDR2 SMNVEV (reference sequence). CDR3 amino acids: CASSPGTSGRLNEQFF. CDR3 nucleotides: TGTGCCAGCAGTCCCGGGACTAGCGGACGTCTGAATGAGCAGTTCTTC.

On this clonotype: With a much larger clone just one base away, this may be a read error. Here the CDR3 DNA reads TGTGCCAGCAGTTCCGCGGGGGATACGCGGTATTTT. Residues: CASSSAGDTRYF. The chain uses TRBV27 and TRBJ2-3; TRBD2 aligns across 7 bases. Germline-derived CDR1 and CDR2 are MNHEY and SMNVEV (reference sequence). The CDR3 contains 12 residues.

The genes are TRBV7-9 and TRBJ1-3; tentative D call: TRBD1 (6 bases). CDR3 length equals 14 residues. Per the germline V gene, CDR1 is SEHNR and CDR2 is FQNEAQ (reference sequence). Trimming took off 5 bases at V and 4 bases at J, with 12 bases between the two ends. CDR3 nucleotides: TGTGCCAGCAGCGCAGACAGGAGGGGAAACACCATATATTTT. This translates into CASSADRRGNTIYF.

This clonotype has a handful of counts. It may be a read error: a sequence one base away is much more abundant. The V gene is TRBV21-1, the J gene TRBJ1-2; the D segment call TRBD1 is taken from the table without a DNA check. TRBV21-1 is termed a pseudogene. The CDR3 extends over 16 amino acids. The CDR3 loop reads CASPKALRGLCYGHTF. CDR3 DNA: TGTGCCAGCCCCAAAGCCCTCAGGGGCCTTTGCTATGGCCACACCTTC.

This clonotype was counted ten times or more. Here the CDR3 DNA reads TGCAGCGTTGAAAGTCGGGAAAAAGAGACCCAGTACTTC. This encodes CSVESREKETQYF. The J gene is TRBJ2-5, the V gene TRBV29-1, with a weak D call TRBD2 (5 bases). Germline CDR1 reads SQVTM; CDR2 reads ANQGSEA. This CDR3 is built from 13 residues. Trimming cost V 2 bases and J 3 bases, with 10 bases left between them.

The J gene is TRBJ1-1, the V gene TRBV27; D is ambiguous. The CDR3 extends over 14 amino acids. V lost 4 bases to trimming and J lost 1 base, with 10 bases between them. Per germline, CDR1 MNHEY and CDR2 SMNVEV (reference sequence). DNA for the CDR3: TGTGCCAGCAGTTCTAAAACAGCGAACACTGAAGCTTTCTTT. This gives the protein CASSSKTANTEAFF.